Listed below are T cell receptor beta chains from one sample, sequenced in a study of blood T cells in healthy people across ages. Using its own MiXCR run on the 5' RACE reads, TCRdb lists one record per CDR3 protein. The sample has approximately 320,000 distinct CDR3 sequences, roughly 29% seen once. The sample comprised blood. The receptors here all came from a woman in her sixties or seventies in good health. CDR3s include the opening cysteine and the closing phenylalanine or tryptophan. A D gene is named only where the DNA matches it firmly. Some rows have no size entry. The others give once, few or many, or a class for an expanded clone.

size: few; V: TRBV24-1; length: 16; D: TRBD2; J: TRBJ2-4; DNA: TGTGCCACCAGTGAGTCGATTAGCGGGAGGGTTAACATTCAGTACTTC; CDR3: CATSESISGRVNIQYF
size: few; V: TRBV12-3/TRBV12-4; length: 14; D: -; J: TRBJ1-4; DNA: TGTGCCAGCAGTTTATCGGGCGGTAATGAAAAACTGTTTTTT; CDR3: CASSLSGGNEKLFF
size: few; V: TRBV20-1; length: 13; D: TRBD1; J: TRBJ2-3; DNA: TGCAGTGCTCCCCGACAGGGTGGAGATACGCAGTATTTT; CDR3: CSAPRQGGDTQYF
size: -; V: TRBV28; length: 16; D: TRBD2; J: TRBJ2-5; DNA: TGTGCCAGCAGTTTAATCCTAGCGGGGGTACAAGAGACCCAGTACTTC; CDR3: CASSLILAGVQETQYF
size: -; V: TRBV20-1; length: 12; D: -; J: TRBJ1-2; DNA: TGCAGTGAGATGCGCGGGGGTTATGGCTACACCTTC; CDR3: CSEMRGGYGYTF
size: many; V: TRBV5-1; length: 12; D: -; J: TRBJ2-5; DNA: TGCGCCAGCAGCTCGAACCAAGAGACCCAGTACTTC; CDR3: CASSSNQETQYF
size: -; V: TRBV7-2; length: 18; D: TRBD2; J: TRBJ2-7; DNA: TGTGCCAGCAGCTTAGTTCCCCTAGCGGGAGCCTCCGCCTACGAGCAGTACTTC; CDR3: CASSLVPLAGASAYEQYF
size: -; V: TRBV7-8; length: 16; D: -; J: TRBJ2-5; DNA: TGTGCCAGCAGCCACGCAGCGGCCCCACGCCAAGAGACCCAGTACTTC; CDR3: CASSHAAAPRQETQYF
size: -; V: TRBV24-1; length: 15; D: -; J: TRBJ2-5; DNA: TGTGCCACCAGTGATCCCCAGGGTGCTGGAGAGACCCAGTACTTC; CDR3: CATSDPQGAGETQYF
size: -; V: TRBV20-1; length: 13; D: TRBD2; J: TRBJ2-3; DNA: TGCAGTGCAAAACTAGCGGGCACAGATACGCAGTATTTT; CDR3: CSAKLAGTDTQYF
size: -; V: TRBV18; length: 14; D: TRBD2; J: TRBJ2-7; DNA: TGTGCCAGCTCGCCGGGACTAGCGGTATACGAGCAGTACTTC; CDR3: CASSPGLAVYEQYF
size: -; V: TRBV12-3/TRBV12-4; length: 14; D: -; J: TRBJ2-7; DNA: TGTGCCAGCAGTTTCGGGACACGTACCTACGAGCAGTACTTC; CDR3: CASSFGTRTYEQYF
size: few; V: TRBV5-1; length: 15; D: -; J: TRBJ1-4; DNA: TGCGCCAGCAGCCCGGAGTGGGCAACTAATGAAAAACTGTTTTTT; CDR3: CASSPEWATNEKLFF
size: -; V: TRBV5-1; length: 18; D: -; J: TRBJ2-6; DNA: TGCGCCAGCAGCTTGCAGGGGCTACAAACCATTGGGGCCAACGTCCTGACTTTC; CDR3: CASSLQGLQTIGANVLTF